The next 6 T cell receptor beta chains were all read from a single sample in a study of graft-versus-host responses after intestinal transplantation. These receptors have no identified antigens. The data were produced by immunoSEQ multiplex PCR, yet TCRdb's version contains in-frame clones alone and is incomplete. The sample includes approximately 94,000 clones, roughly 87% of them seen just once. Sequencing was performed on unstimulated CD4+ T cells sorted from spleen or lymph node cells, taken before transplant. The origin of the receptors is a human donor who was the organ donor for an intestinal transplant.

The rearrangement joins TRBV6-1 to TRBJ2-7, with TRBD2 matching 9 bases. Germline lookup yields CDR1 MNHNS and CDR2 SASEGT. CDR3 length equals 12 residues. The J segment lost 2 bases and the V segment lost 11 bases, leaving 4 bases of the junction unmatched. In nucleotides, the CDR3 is TGTGCCGGTCGCGGGGGGGCCTACGAGCAGTACTTC. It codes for CAGRGGAYEQYF.

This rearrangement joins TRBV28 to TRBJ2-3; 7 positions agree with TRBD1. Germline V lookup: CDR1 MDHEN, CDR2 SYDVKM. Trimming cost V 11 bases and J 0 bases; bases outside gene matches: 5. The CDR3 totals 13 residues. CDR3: CAHRGGSTDTQYF. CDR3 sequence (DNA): TGTGCCCACAGGGGCGGCAGCACAGATACGCAGTATTTT.

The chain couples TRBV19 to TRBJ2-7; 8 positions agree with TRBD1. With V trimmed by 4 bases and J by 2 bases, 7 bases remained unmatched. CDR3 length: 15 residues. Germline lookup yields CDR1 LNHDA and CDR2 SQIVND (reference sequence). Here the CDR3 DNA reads TGTGCCAGTAGTACACCGCACAGGGGGACCTACGAGCAGTACTTC. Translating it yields CASSTPHRGTYEQYF.

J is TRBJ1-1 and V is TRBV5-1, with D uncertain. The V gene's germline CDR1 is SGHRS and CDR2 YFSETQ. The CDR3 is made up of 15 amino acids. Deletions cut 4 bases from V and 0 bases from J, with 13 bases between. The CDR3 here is CASSPQPNLNTEAFF. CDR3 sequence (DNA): TGCGCCAGCAGCCCCCAACCGAATCTGAACACTGAAGCTTTCTTT.

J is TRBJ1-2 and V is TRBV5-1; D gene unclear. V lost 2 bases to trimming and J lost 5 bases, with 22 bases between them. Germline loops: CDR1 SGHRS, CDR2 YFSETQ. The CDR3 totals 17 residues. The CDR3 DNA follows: TGCGCCAGCAGCTTCTATACCCACAGCCCCCTGGGGTATGGCTACACCTTC. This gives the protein CASSFYTHSPLGYGYTF.

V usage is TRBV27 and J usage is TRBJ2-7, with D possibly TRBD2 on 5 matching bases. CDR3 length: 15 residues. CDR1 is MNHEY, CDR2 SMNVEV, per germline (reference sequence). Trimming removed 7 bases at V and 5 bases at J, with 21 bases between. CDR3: CASTRRWSEGHEQYF. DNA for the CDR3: TGTGCCAGCACCCGTCGATGGTCAGAGGGCCACGAGCAGTACTTC.